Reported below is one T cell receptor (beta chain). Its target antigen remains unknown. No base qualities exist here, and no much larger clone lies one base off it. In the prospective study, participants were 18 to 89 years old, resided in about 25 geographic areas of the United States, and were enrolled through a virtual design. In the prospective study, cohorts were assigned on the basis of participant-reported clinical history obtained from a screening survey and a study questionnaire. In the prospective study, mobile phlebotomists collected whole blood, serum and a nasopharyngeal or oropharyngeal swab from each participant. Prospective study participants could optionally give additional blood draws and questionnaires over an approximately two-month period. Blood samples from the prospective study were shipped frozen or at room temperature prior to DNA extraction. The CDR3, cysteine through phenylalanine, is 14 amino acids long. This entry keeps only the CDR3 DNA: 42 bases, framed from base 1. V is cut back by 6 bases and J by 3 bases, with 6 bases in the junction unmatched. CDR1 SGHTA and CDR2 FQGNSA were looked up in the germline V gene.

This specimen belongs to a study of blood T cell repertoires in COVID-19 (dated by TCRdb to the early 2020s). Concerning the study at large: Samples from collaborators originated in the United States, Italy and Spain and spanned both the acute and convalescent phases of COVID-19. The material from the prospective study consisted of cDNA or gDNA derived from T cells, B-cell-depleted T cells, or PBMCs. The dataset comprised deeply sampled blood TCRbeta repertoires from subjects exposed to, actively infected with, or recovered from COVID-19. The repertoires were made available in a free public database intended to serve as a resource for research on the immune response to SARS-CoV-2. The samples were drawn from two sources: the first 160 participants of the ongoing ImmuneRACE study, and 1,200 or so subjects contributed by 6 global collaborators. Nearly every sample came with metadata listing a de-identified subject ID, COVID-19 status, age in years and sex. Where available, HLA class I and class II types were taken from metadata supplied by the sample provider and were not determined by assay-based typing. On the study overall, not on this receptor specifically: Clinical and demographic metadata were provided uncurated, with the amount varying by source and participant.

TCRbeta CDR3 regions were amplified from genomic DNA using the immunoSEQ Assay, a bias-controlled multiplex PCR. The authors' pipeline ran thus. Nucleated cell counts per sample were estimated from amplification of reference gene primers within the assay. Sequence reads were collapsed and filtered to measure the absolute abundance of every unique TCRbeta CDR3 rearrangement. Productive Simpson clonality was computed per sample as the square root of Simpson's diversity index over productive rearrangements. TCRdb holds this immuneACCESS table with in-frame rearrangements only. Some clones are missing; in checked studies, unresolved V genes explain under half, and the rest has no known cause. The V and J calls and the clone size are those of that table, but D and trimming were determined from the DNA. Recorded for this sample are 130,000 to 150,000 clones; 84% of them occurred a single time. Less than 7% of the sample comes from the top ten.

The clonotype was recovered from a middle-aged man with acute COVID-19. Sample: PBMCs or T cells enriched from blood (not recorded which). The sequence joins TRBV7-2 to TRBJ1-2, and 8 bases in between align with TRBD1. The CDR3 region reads CASSWTGIDYGYTF. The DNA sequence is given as TGTGCCAGCAGTTGGACAGGGATTGACTATGGCTACACCTTC.